The 2 T cell receptor beta chains presented below share a single source sample, sequenced in a study of blood T cell repertoires in COVID-19. Data came from immunoSEQ multiplex PCR; TCRdb stores just in-frame clones and leaves some out. The sample contains 200,000 to 250,000 clones, roughly 84% of which appear only once. Sequenced: peripheral blood. All receptors come from a woman of 80 years or more with acute or convalescent COVID-19.

The chain employs TRBV12-3 or TRBV12-4 and TRBJ2-7; D gene uncertain. The length of the CDR3 is 11 residues. Trimming shortened V by 6 bases and J by 4 bases, and 7 bases separated the two germline ends. The CDR3, as DNA: TGTGCCAGCAGGTTAACATACGAGCAGTACTTC. Its protein is CASRLTYEQYF.

V usage is TRBV2 and J usage is TRBJ2-5, with 9 bases aligning to TRBD2. The trim removed 4 bases at V and 7 bases at J, leaving 10 bases unmatched. Germline V gene lookup returns CDR1 SNHLY and CDR2 FYNNEI. This CDR3 is built from 15 residues. CDR3 bases: TGTGCCAGCAGTGCGCTAGCGGGGACGGGAGGGACCCAGTACTTC. Its protein product is CASSALAGTGGTQYF.